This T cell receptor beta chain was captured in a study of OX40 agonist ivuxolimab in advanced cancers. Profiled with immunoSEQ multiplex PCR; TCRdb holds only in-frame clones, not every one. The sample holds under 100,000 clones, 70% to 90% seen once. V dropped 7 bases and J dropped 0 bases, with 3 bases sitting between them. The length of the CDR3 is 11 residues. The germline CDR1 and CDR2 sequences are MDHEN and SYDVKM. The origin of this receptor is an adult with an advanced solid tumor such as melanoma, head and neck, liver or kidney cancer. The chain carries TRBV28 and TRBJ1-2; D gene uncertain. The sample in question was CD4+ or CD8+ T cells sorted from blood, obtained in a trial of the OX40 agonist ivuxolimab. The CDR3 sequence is CASNTNYGYTF. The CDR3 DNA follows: TGTGCCAGCAACACTAACTATGGCTACACCTTC.